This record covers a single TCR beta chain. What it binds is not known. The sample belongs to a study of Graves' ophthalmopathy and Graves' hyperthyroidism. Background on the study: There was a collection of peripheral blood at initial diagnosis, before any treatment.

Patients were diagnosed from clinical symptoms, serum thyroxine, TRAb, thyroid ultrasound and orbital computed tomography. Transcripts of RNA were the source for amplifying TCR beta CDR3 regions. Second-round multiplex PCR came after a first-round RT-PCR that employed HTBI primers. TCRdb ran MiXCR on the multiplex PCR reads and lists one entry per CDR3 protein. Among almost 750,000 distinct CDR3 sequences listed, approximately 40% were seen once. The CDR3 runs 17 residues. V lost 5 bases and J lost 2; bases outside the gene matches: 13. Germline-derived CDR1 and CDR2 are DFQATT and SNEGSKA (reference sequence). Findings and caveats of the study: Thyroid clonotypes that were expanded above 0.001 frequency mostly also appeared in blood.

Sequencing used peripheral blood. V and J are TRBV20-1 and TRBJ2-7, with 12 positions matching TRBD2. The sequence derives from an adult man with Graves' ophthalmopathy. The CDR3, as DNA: TGCAGTGCTTCCACCGGACTAGCGGGGACGTCGACCTACGAGCAGTACTTC. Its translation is CSASTGLAGTSTYEQYF.